This T cell receptor beta chain originates from a study of T cell changes during pregnancy in multiple sclerosis. Profiling relied on immunoSEQ multiplex PCR, and the TCRdb table lists in-frame clones only, not all of them. The data contain 20,000 to 25,000 clones, more than 75% of them singletons. The sequenced sample was CD8+ T cells from peripheral blood mononuclear cells, obtained in the first trimester of pregnancy. The sequence was collected from a female donor in good health, enrolled as a control in a pregnancy study.

The CDR3 nucleotides are TGTGCCAGCAGCCTACCGACTACCGCGGACCAGTACTTC. The encoded protein is CASSLPTTADQYF. This sequence joins TRBV7-9 and TRBJ2-5, with D possibly TRBD2 on 5 matching bases. Germline-derived CDR1 and CDR2 are SEHNR and FQNEAQ (reference sequence). CDR3 length equals 13 residues. The V gene lost 5 bases and the J gene lost 10 bases, with 17 bases spanning the gap.